The 30 T cell receptor beta chains below come from one sample, sequenced in a study of CD8+CD57+ T cells in acquired aplastic anemia. Those patients picked for sequencing had displayed CD8+CD57+ cell expansion on flow cytometry. Genomic DNA acted as the template from which TCR beta VDJ combination and CDR3 sequence profiling were carried out. TCRdb reprocessed the reads with MiXCR, giving one entry per CDR3 protein. The sample has around 180,000 distinct CDR3 sequences, 45% to 60% seen once; the top ten hold 10% to 15%. The sequenced material came from sorted CD4+, CD8+, or CD8+CD57+ T cells (not recorded which) from PBMCs. The receptors were sampled from a human donor with aplastic anemia.

This clonotype was detected ten times or more. The chain carries TRBV19 and TRBJ1-2; TRBD1 might be the D (5 bases). The CDR3 consists of 18 residues. The V and J ends lost 4 bases and 0 bases respectively, with 21 bases between them. Germline V gene data show CDR1 as LNHDA and CDR2 as SQIVND (reference sequence). CDR3 loop: CASSTAHIQGLSNYGYTF. For the CDR3, the DNA is TGTGCCAGTAGTACCGCGCATATCCAGGGCCTTTCTAACTATGGCTACACCTTC.

V is TRBV29-1 and J is TRBJ2-5; possibly TRBD1 for D (6 bases). The CDR3 consists of 13 residues. Germline lookup yields CDR1 SQVTM and CDR2 ANQGSEA. The ends were cut back, 4 bases at V and 4 bases at J, with 13 bases in the middle. CDR3 loop: CSVGAGGGETQYF. The DNA of the CDR3 is TGCAGCGTTGGGGCTGGGGGCGGAGAGACCCAGTACTTC.

The gene calls are TRBV7-6 and TRBJ1-2; D might be TRBD1 (5 bases). V shed 1 base and J shed 2 bases, with 11 bases lying between them. CDR3 length equals 15 residues. Germline assignment: CDR1 SGHVS and CDR2 FNYEAQ. The CDR3 nucleotides are TGTGCCAGCAGCTTAGGCGTGGGGCGCAACTATGGCTACACCTTC. It yields the protein CASSLGVGRNYGYTF.

In its sample, this clonotype was seen many times. This sequence joins TRBV5-1 and TRBJ1-5, with 9 bases matching TRBD1. The CDR3 spans 15 residues. The germline V gene encodes CDR1 SGHRS and CDR2 YFSETQ. The trim removed 5 bases at V and 6 bases at J, leaving 9 bases unmatched. CDR3 sequence reads: CASSRTTGGLQPQHF. As DNA, the CDR3 is TGCGCCAGCAGTCGTACTACAGGGGGCCTTCAGCCCCAGCATTTT.

V usage is TRBV28 and J usage is TRBJ1-1; perhaps TRBD1 as D (6 bases). CDR1 MDHEN and CDR2 SYDVKM come from the germline V gene. Trimming left V 3 bases short and J 5 bases short, with 22 bases between. The CDR3 is 17 residues long. Here the CDR3 reads CASSLVSATGRGTEAFF. Written as DNA, the CDR3 is TGTGCCAGCAGTTTGGTGAGCGCGACAGGACGTGGGACTGAAGCTTTCTTT. Supplemented by reference TRBV28 and TRBJ1-1, the full variable domain reads DVKVTQSSRYLVKRTGEKVFLECVQDMDHENMFWYRQDPGLGLRLIYFSYDVKMKEKGDIPEGYSVSREKKERFSLILESASTNQTSMYLCASSLVSATGRGTEAFFGQGTRLTVV.

In this sample, this clonotype turned up many times. The V call is TRBV10-3, the J call TRBJ2-2; D may match TRBD1 or TRBD2 (5 bases each). The germline V gene has CDR1 ENHRY and CDR2 SYGVKD. V shed 3 bases and J shed 8 bases, with 10 bases lying between them. CDR3 length: 13 amino acids. The chain's CDR3 is CAISDGASGELFF. The CDR3 nucleotides read TGTGCCATCAGTGACGGGGCATCGGGGGAGCTGTTTTTT.

There are a few counts of this clonotype. The rearrangement uses TRBV15 and TRBJ2-2; perhaps D is TRBD1 or TRBD2 (5 bases each). CDR1 is LNHNV, CDR2 YYDKDF, per germline (reference sequence). Trimming took 0 bases from V and 8 from J, leaving 13 bases between them. CDR3 length: 15 residues. Here the CDR3 DNA reads TGTGCCACCAGCAGAGATATTGGGGGTACAGGGGAGCTGTTTTTT. Encoded protein: CATSRDIGGTGELFF.

In this sample, this clonotype turned up once. The CDR3 loop is CASSSISYGEGQFF. For the CDR3, the DNA is TGTGCCAGCAGCTCCATAAGTTATGGAGAGGGGCAGTTCTTC. The chain employs TRBV9 and TRBJ2-1; D is possibly TRBD2 (5 bases). Trimming removed 4 bases at V and 12 bases at J, with 20 bases between. This CDR3 is built from 14 residues. Germline lookup yields CDR1 SGDLS and CDR2 YYNGEE.

The chain has TRBV7-9 and TRBJ2-1; no firm D call. CDR1 and CDR2 (germline): SEHNR, FQNEAQ (reference sequence). Trimming took 5 bases from V and 8 from J, leaving 10 bases between them. The CDR3 sequence is 12 residues long. The CDR3 bases are TGTGCCAGCAGCCTAGGATTCCATGAGCAGTTCTTC. Residues: CASSLGFHEQFF. Based on the CDR3 plus reference TRBV7-9 and TRBJ2-1, the full variable domain is DTGVSQNPRHKITKRGQNVTFRCDPISEHNRLYWYRQTLGQGPEFLTYFQNEAQLEKSRLLSDRFSAERPKGSFSTLEIQRTEQGDSAMYLCASSLGFHEQFFGPGTRLTVL.

V gene TRBV2 combines with J gene TRBJ2-3, with unresolved D. Germline CDR1 and CDR2: SNHLY and FYNNEI. CDR3 length: 12 amino acids. Trimming cost V 7 bases and J 8 bases, with 13 bases left between them. The CDR3 DNA reads TGTGCCAGCAATCTCCTCGTGGGTACGCAGTATTTT. Its translation: CASNLLVGTQYF.

V usage is TRBV30 and J usage is TRBJ1-1; tentatively, D is TRBD1 (6 bases). Trimming removed 0 bases from V and 6 bases from J, with 17 bases in between. The CDR3 is made up of 15 amino acids. Germline CDR1 is GTSNPN and CDR2 is SVGIG (reference sequence). CDR3 bases: TGTGCCTGGAGTGTACTGGGGCAGGGGAGGGCTGAAGCTTTCTTT. Translating it yields CAWSVLGQGRAEAFF.

J is TRBJ2-5 and V is TRBV7-2, with 8 nucleotides matching TRBD2. Trimming at V came to 5 bases and at J to 4 bases, leaving 9 bases not matched to a gene. The CDR3 is 15 amino acids. CDR1 is SGHTA and CDR2 is FQGNSA in the germline V gene. The CDR3 nucleotides read TGTGCCAGCAGCCCCGCGGCGGGGGGCATAGAGACCCAGTACTTC. Encoded protein: CASSPAAGGIETQYF.

The chain has TRBV24-1 and TRBJ2-1, with D perhaps being TRBD1 or TRBD2 (5 bases each). This CDR3 has 16 amino acids. Germline CDR1 and CDR2: KGHDR and SFDVKD. The germline V and J ends were trimmed by 2 bases and 0 bases, with 10 bases remaining between them. The CDR3, as DNA: TGTGCCACCAGTGATTCCGGGACCCTCTCCTACAATGAGCAGTTCTTC. Protein sequence: CATSDSGTLSYNEQFF.

The chain has TRBV19 and TRBJ2-7; TRBD2 matches at 7 bases. Trimming took 8 bases from V and 5 from J; bases not matched to a gene: 3. Germline V gene lookup returns CDR1 LNHDA and CDR2 SQIVND (reference sequence). The CDR3 is 11 amino acids. CDR3 in DNA: TGTGCCAGTGCAAGCGGGGACGAGCAGTACTTC. Translated, it gives CASASGDEQYF.

In its sample, this clonotype was seen a few times. V gene TRBV30 combines with J gene TRBJ2-1; D is undetermined. Trimming left V 2 bases short and J 0 bases short, with 14 bases between. CDR3 length: 16 residues. Germline CDR1 reads GTSNPN; CDR2 reads SVGIG (reference sequence). The CDR3 protein is CAWSINQVSSYNEQFF. The DNA for the CDR3 is TGTGCCTGGAGTATCAATCAAGTGAGCTCCTACAATGAGCAGTTCTTC.

In the case of this clonotype: A much larger clone lies one base from this, so it may be a read error. This chain uses TRBV9 with TRBJ1-3; D unresolved. There are 15 residues in the CDR3. Germline CDR1 and CDR2: SGDLS and YYNGEE. The V and J ends lost 2 bases and 2 bases respectively, with 11 bases between them. The CDR3 DNA follows: TGTGCCAGCAGCGTTCTGAGCAGCCCTGGAAACACCATATATTTT. Amino acids: CASSVLSSPGNTIYF.

The rearrangement links TRBV10-3 to TRBJ2-7, with TRBD1 matching over 9 bases. Germline V gives CDR1 ENHRY, CDR2 SYGVKD. Trimming took 10 bases from V and 2 from J; bases not matched to a gene: 18. The CDR3 runs to 17 residues. Here the CDR3 reads CASTRAGTGSATYEQYF. As DNA, the CDR3 is TGTGCCAGCACCCGGGCCGGGACAGGGTCCGCAACCTACGAGCAGTACTTC.

This sequence joins TRBV20-1 and TRBJ2-3; D not certain. Germline V lookup: CDR1 DFQATT, CDR2 SNEGSKA (reference sequence). The CDR3 runs to 12 residues. The ends were cut back, 3 bases at V and 9 bases at J, with 13 bases in the middle. In nucleotides, the CDR3 is TGCAGTGCTAGGGATCAAGTGGGAACGCAGTATTTT. Residues: CSARDQVGTQYF.

This clonotype occurred many times. J is TRBJ1-2 and V is TRBV20-1; D gene unclear. The length of the CDR3 is 13 residues. V was trimmed by 4 bases and J by 3 bases, leaving 12 bases between them. Germline-derived CDR1 and CDR2 are DFQATT and SNEGSKA (reference sequence). The CDR3 coding sequence is TGCAGTGCTATATACTTTGGGGACTATGGCTACACCTTC. The encoded protein is CSAIYFGDYGYTF.

J is TRBJ2-2 and V is TRBV19; a weak D match, TRBD1 (6 bases). Germline loops: CDR1 LNHDA, CDR2 SQIVND (reference sequence). The CDR3 consists of 13 residues. V was shortened by 5 bases and J by 5 bases, with 9 bases between the two germline ends. The CDR3 loop is CASSGQRTGELFF. The CDR3 DNA reads TGTGCCAGTAGTGGACAGAGGACCGGGGAGCTGTTTTTT.

Note on this clonotype: Compared with germline, one end of the junction differs, possibly owing to a read error. The gene calls are TRBV6-1 and TRBJ2-7, with D possibly being TRBD2 (7 bases). The CDR3 is 14 amino acids. Germline-derived CDR1 and CDR2 are MNHNS and SASEGT. The CDR3 region has the DNA TGTGCCGGCAGTGTAGGGGGGGGATTCTACGAGCAGTACTTC. It codes for CAGSVGGGFYEQYF.

The chain links TRBV15 to TRBJ1-2; D possibly corresponds to TRBD1 (5 bases). The CDR3 extends over 15 amino acids. In germline, CDR1 is LNHNV, CDR2 YYDKDF (reference sequence). V was trimmed by 5 bases and J by 4 bases, leaving 17 bases between them. The CDR3 here is CATSLEPTDFYGYTF. CDR3 in DNA: TGTGCCACCAGCCTTGAACCGACAGATTTCTATGGCTACACCTTC.

A remark on this clonotype: A much more abundant neighbour one base away suggests this may be a read error. The chain has TRBV7-2 and TRBJ2-3; D not certain. The CDR3 has 14 residues. The V gene's germline CDR1 is SGHTA and CDR2 FQGNSA. CDR3 coding DNA: TGTGCCAGCAGCTTAGGACTTAGTTGGGATACGCGGTATTTT. Translated: CASSLGLSWDTRYF.

V gene TRBV19 combines with J gene TRBJ2-7; no firm D call. The germline V gene encodes CDR1 LNHDA and CDR2 SQIVND (reference sequence). V dropped 4 bases and J dropped 2 bases, with 15 bases sitting between them. The CDR3 loop spans 15 amino acids. The CDR3 region is CASSNTRRPPYEQYF. The CDR3 DNA is TGTGCCAGTAGTAATACCCGACGGCCCCCCTACGAGCAGTACTTC.

This sequence joins TRBV5-1 and TRBJ2-3, with TRBD2 matching over 10 bases. CDR3 size: 14 residues. V trimming: 4 bases; J trimming: 3 bases; junction bases outside the gene matches: 2. Germline loops: CDR1 SGHRS, CDR2 YFSETQ. The CDR3 sequence is CASSGGLATDTQYF. CDR3 coding DNA: TGCGCCAGCAGCGGGGGACTAGCGACAGATACGCAGTATTTT.

A note on this clonotype: A much larger clone lies one base from this, so it may be a read error. This chain connects TRBV7-2 to TRBJ2-7, with D possibly being TRBD1 (8 bases). The CDR3 is 14 residues long. From germline, CDR1 is SGHTA and CDR2 FQGNSA. Trimming stripped 6 bases from V and 7 bases from J, with 19 bases between. CDR3 DNA sequence: TGTGCCAGCAGTCAGGAACACAGGGGGGGTGAGCAGTACTTC. This gives the protein CASSQEHRGGEQYF. The variable domain in full, with the rest retrieved from reference TRBV7-2 and TRBJ2-7, is GAGVSQSPSNKVTEKGKDVELRCDPISGHTALYWYRQSLGQGLEFLIYFQGNSAPDKSGLPSDRFSAERTGGSVSTLTIQRTQQEDSAVYLCASSQEHRGGEQYFGPGTRLTVT.

The chain carries TRBV9 and TRBJ1-1; D ambiguous. Germline V lookup: CDR1 SGDLS, CDR2 YYNGEE. The CDR3 length is 13 residues. Trimming left V 0 bases short and J 5 bases short, with 8 bases between. CDR3 in amino acids: CASSVDGVTEAFF. The DNA of the CDR3 is TGTGCCAGCAGCGTAGACGGGGTGACTGAAGCTTTCTTT.

At least ten counts were recorded for this clonotype. The chain employs TRBV20-1 and TRBJ1-2; D remains unclear. Trimming left V 3 bases short and J 6 bases short, with 17 bases between. The CDR3 is 14 amino acids. CDR1 and CDR2 from the germline V gene are DFQATT and SNEGSKA (reference sequence). CDR3 sequence (DNA): TGCAGTGCTAGGCTGACGGTCCGAGAGGATGGCTACACCTTC. Residues: CSARLTVREDGYTF.

The rearrangement uses TRBV20-1 and TRBJ1-6; D is uncertain. Per germline, CDR1 DFQATT and CDR2 SNEGSKA (reference sequence). The V gene lost 3 bases and the J gene lost 7 bases, with 13 bases spanning the gap. The CDR3 has 14 amino acids. The CDR3 nucleotides read TGCAGTGCTAGGGCTTCCGACACCAATTCACCCCTCCACTTT. It specifies CSARASDTNSPLHF.

This rearrangement joins TRBV13 to TRBJ1-2, with 9 bases matching TRBD1. V shed 4 bases, J shed 8 bases, and the junction held 8 bases outside the gene matches. CDR1 PRHDT and CDR2 FYEKMQ come from the germline V gene (reference sequence). This CDR3 spans 14 amino acids. CDR3 bases: TGTGCCAGCAGCTCTTCACAGGGGGCAAGAGGCTACACCTTC. Amino acids: CASSSSQGARGYTF.